The next 5 T cell receptor beta chains were all read from a single sample in a study of tumor-infiltrating lymphocytes in oesophageal squamous cell carcinoma (dated by TCRdb to the mid-2010s). Libraries came from PCR. The sample was run on an Illumina HiSeq 2000. Starting from the raw public reads, TCRdb applied fastp trimming at Q25, assembled clones with MiXCR and retained in-frame beta chains. Every CDR3 protein is listed once, alongside the most common genes and DNA of its rows. The sample yields about 22,000 distinct CDR3 sequences; more than 30% were counted once. The ten largest clones represent about an eighth of the sample. The sequencing sample was made of esophageal tumor tissue. The receptors were gathered from a male donor with esophageal squamous cell carcinoma.

This clonotype has a count of ten or more. The chain carries TRBV28 and TRBJ2-7; 10 positions match TRBD2. The CDR3 has 15 amino acids. The V segment lost 3 bases and the J segment 6 bases; nucleotides outside the gene matches: 8. The germline CDR1 and CDR2 sequences are MDHEN and SYDVKM. The CDR3 reads CASSFVTSGASEQYF. DNA of the CDR3: TGTGCCAGCAGTTTTGTCACTAGCGGGGCTTCCGAGCAGTACTTC.

This clonotype was counted many times. J is TRBJ2-1 and V is TRBV27; 8 bases agree with TRBD1. Germline-derived CDR1 and CDR2 are MNHEY and SMNVEV (reference sequence). CDR3 length: 14 amino acids. J lost 8 bases, V lost 2 bases, and 5 bases had no gene match. The CDR3 here is CASSLGQGLDEQFF. The CDR3 DNA reads TGTGCCAGCAGTTTAGGACAGGGTCTCGATGAGCAGTTCTTC.

The chain joins TRBV7-2 to TRBJ1-5; D may be TRBD1 (5 bases). The germline gives CDR1 SGHTA, CDR2 FQGNSA. The CDR3 sequence is 12 residues long. The germline V and J ends were trimmed by 4 bases and 7 bases, with 8 bases remaining between them. The CDR3 here is CASSSDIQPQHF. DNA of the CDR3: TGTGCCAGCAGCTCGGACATACAGCCCCAGCATTTT.

This clonotype has only a few counts. This sequence joins TRBV7-8 and TRBJ2-6; TRBD2 is a possible D gene (5 bases). CDR1 and CDR2 from the germline V gene are SGHVS and FQNEAQ. V gave up 2 bases and J gave up 1 base, with 15 bases separating them. The CDR3 totals 18 residues. The CDR3 is CASSLRGLDFSGANVLTF. The CDR3 DNA follows: TGTGCCAGCAGCTTACGAGGGCTGGATTTTTCTGGGGCCAACGTCCTGACTTTC.

This clonotype qualifies as medium-sized (0.01 to 0.1%). V and J are TRBV6-1 and TRBJ2-1, with no clear D. The CDR3 loop spans 17 amino acids. Germline CDR1 reads MNHNS; CDR2 reads SASEGT. Deletions cut 5 bases from V and 1 base from J, with 18 bases between. This chain's CDR3 is CASSPEQHYGSYNEQFF. The CDR3 DNA follows: TGTGCCAGCAGTCCCGAGCAACACTACGGTTCCTACAATGAGCAGTTCTTC.